This T cell receptor (beta chain) was obtained from a study of graft-versus-host responses after intestinal transplantation. Across the study: Every recipient had anti-thymocyte globulin induction and about three years of tacrolimus plus steroids.

A remark on this clone: Its antigen is currently unknown.

General study findings and limits: Among recipient marrow samples, GvH clones were found; some appeared first in ileum or blood. GvH clone levels peaked in circulation, and this peak was associated with early post-transplant HvG declines.

TCRdb's table, derived via immunoSEQ multiplex PCR, lists solely in-frame clones and lacks some. The table has over 100,000 clones, approximately 90% seen once. There are 16 residues in the CDR3. The germline V gene encodes CDR1 LNHDA and CDR2 SQIVND (reference sequence). Losses at the gene ends were 7 bases for V and 5 bases for J; bases not matched to a gene: 10. Material: unstimulated CD4+ T cells sorted from spleen or lymph node cells, obtained before transplant. The TCR comes from a human donor who was the organ donor for an intestinal transplant. The chain combines TRBV19 with TRBJ2-1; 11 bases are shared with TRBD2. The CDR3 DNA follows: TGTGCCAGTATAGCGGGGGGGGCGGAACTCCACAATGAGCAGTTCTTC. As protein: CASIAGGAELHNEQFF.